This TCR beta chain was documented in a study of monozygotic twins with inflammatory bowel disease. The CDR3 length is 13 residues. Per germline, CDR1 MNHNS and CDR2 SASEGT. TCRdb reanalyzed the 5' RACE reads and collapses them to one entry per CDR3 protein, without DNA. The sample includes approximately 300,000 distinct CDR3 sequences. Specimen: blood. This TCR came from a human donor with ulcerative colitis or Crohn's disease, or a healthy co-twin of an affected twin (not recorded which). V and J are TRBV6-1 and TRBJ2-7; TCRdb outputs TRBD1, but without DNA this stays unchecked. The CDR3 protein is CASSEGHRGEQYF.